This T cell receptor (beta chain) was identified during a study of cytomegalovirus exposure and HLA in healthy donors. Study-level results: Productive rates of about 90% or about 30% were seen for most TCR beta V segments in an earlier analysis. Cytomegalovirus-associated TCR beta chains were listed, numbering roughly 150. Immune exposure information available was restricted to CMV serostatus. Sequencing likely produced, as an artifact, a cluster of highly shared sequence variants.

The CDR3 totals 16 residues. CDR1 and CDR2 (germline): SGHRS, YFSETQ. Trimming stripped 4 bases from V and 1 base from J, with 17 bases between. On this clone: Its antigen is as yet unknown.

The PCR had 60 Vbeta and 13 Jbeta primers. Only in-frame clones appear in the TCRdb table, and some are missing; sequencing was by immunoSEQ multiplex PCR. Of roughly 160,000 clones in the sample, roughly 74% were seen once. This chain joins TRBV5-1 and TRBJ1-1; D is undetermined. Sequencing was done on a sample of PBMCs. This sequence originates from a woman aged 40 to 50 in good health and CMV-seropositive. The CDR3 coding sequence is TGCGCCAGCAGCCCCCAGACGGCGTCGGGGAACACTGAAGCTTTCTTT. Translating it yields CASSPQTASGNTEAFF.